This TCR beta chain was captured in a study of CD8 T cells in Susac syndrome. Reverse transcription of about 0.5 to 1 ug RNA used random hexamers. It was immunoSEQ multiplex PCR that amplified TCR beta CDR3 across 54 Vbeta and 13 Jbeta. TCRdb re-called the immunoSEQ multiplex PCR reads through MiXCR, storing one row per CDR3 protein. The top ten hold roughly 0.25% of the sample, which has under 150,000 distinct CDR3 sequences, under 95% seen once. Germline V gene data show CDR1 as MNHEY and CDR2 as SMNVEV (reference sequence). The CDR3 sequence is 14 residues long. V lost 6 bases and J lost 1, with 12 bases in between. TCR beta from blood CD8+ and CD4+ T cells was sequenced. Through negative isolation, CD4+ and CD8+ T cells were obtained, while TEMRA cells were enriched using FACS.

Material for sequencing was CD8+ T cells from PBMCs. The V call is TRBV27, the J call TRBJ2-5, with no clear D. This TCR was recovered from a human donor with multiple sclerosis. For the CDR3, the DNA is TGTGCCAGCAGCCCTCGTGAGATCCAAGAGACCCAGTACTTC. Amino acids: CASSPREIQETQYF.